This T cell receptor beta chain was documented in a study of CD8 T cells in ankylosing spondylitis. This clonotype came up many times. Its antigen remains unknown. The study's findings and limits: A TCR beta motif made of eight highly homologous variants seemed typical of ankylosing spondylitis blood. Disease-linked clones reportedly concentrated significantly in matched ankylosing spondylitis synovial fluid. Disease-associated clones were CD8+ and fairly uncommon in peripheral blood. Reactive arthritis synovial fluid and blood previously showed some of these motif variants.

A single record per CDR3 protein comes from TCRdb applying MiXCR to the 5' RACE reads. The data show fewer than 80,000 distinct CDR3 sequences, roughly 5.2% seen once. V lost 6 bases and J lost 2, with 17 bases in between. The germline V gene encodes CDR1 DFQATT and CDR2 SNEGSKA (reference sequence). This CDR3 is built from 14 residues. V is TRBV20-1 and J is TRBJ2-7, with a weak D call TRBD1 (6 bases). The source material was blood, either unsorted or a sorted T cell fraction (not recorded which). The source of this sequence is a male donor with ankylosing spondylitis or in good health (not recorded which). The CDR3: CSATQGTKAYEQYF. The CDR3 DNA sequence: TGCAGTGCCACCCAGGGGACCAAGGCCTACGAGCAGTACTTC.